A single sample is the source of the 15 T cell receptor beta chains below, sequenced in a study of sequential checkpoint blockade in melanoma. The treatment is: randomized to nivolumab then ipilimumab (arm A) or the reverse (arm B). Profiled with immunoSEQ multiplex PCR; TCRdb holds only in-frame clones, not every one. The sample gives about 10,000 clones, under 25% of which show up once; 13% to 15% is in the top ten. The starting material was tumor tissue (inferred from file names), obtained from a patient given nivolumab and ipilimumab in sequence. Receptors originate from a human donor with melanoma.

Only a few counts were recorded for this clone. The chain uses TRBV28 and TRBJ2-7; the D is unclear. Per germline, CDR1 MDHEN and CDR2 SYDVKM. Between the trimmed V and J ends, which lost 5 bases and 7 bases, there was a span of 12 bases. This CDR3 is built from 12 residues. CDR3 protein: CASSTSRWEQYV. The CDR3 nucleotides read TGTGCCAGCAGTACGTCCAGGTGGGAGCAGTACGTC.

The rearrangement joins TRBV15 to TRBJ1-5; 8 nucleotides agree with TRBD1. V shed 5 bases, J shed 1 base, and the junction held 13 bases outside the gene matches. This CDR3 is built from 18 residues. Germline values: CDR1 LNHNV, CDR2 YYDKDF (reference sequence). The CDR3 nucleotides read TGTGCCACCAGCCGAGGGGGCAGGGGGCAAGGGAGCAATCAGCCCCAGCATTTT. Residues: CATSRGGRGQGSNQPQHF.

The CDR3 here is CASSLIGGRSYNEQFF. As DNA, the CDR3 is TGCGCCAGCAGCTTGATCGGGGGGCGCTCCTACAATGAGCAGTTCTTC. The gene calls are TRBV5-1 and TRBJ2-1; D might be TRBD2 (7 bases). Looked up from germline, CDR1 is SGHRS and CDR2 is YFSETQ. The CDR3 sequence is 16 residues long. The germline V and J ends were trimmed by 1 base and 0 bases, with 11 bases remaining between them.

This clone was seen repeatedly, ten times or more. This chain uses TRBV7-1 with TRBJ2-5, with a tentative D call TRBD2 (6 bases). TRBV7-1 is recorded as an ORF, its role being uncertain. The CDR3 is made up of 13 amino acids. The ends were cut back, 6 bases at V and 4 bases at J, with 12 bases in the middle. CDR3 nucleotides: TGTGCCAGCAGTGTACCCGGGGGAGAGACCCAGTACTTC. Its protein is CASSVPGGETQYF.

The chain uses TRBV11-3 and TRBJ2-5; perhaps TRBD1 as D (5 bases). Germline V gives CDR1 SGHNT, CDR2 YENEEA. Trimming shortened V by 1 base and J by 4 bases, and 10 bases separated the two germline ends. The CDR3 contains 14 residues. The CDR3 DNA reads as TGTGCCAGCAGCTTAGGAAGTGGGGCAGAGACCCAGTACTTC. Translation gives CASSLGSGAETQYF. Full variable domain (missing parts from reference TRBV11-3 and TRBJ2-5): EAGVVQSPRYKIIEKKQPVAFWCNPISGHNTLYWYLQNLGQGPELLIRYENEEAVDDSQLPKDRFSAERLKGVDSTLKIQPAELGDSAVYLCASSLGSGAETQYFGPGTRLLVL.

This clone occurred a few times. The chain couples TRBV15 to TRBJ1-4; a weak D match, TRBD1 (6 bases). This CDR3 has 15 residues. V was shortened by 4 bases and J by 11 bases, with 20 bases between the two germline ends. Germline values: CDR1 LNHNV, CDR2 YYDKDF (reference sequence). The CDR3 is CATSIGPGALAKLFF. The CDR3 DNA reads TGTGCCACCAGCATTGGCCCGGGGGCGCTGGCTAAACTGTTTTTT.

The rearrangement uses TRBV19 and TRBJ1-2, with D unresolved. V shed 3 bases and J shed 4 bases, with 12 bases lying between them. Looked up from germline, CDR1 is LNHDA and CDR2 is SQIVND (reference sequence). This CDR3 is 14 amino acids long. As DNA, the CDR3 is TGTGCCAGTAGTATCTTCAGGCCCCGCTATGGCTACACCTTC. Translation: CASSIFRPRYGYTF.

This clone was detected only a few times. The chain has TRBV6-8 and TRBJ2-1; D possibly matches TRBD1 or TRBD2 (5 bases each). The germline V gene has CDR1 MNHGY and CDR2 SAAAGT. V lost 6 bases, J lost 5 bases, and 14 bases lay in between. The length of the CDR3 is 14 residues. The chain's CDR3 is CASRPLGTDNEQFF. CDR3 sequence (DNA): TGTGCCAGCAGACCCCTTGGGACGGACAATGAGCAGTTCTTC.

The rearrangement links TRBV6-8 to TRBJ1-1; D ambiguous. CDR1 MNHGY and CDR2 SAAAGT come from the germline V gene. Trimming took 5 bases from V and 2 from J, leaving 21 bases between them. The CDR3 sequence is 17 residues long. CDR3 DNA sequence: TGTGCCAGCAGTCATCCCCTCCTTACACGGATTAACACTGAAGCTTTCTTT. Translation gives CASSHPLLTRINTEAFF.

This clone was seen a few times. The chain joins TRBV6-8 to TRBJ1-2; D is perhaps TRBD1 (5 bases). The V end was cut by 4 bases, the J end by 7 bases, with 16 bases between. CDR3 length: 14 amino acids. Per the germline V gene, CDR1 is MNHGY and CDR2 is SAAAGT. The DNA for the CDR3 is TGTGCCAGCAGTTCCCCAGACAGATTCGGTGGCTACACCTTC. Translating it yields CASSSPDRFGGYTF.

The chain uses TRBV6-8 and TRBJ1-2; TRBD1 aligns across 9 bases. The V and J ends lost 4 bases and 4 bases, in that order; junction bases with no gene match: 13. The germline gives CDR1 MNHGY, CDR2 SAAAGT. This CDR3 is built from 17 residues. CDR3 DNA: TGTGCCAGCAGTTTAACGCCTTGGACAGGGGAGACCTATGGCTACACCTTC. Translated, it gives CASSLTPWTGETYGYTF.

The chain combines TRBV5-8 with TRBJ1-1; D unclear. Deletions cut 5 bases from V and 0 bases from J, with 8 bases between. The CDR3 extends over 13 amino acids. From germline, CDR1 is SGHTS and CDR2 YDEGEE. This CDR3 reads CASRDIMNTEAFF. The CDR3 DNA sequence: TGTGCCAGCAGAGATATAATGAACACTGAAGCTTTCTTT.

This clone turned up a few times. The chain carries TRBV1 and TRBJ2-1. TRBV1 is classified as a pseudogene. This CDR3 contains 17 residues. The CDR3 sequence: CASSPGSGLRAYNEQFF. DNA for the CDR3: TGCGCCAGCAGCCCAGGGAGTGGTCTCAGGGCCTACAATGAGCAGTTCTTC.

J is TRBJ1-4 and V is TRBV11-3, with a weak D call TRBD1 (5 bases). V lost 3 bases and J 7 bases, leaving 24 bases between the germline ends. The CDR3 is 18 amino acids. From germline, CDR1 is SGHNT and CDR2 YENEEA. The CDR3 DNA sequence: TGTGCCAGCAGCTTGGCCTTTCAGGGTACCTATGGAGGTGAAAAACTGTTTTTT. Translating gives CASSLAFQGTYGGEKLFF. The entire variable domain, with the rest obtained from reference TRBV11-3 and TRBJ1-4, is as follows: EAGVVQSPRYKIIEKKQPVAFWCNPISGHNTLYWYLQNLGQGPELLIRYENEEAVDDSQLPKDRFSAERLKGVDSTLKIQPAELGDSAVYLCASSLAFQGTYGGEKLFFGSGTQLSVL.

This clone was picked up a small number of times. In DNA form, the CDR3 reads TGTGCCAGCTCACCCAGGATCCGGGGACAGGGGCAAGAGACCCAGTACTTC. Amino acid sequence: CASSPRIRGQGQETQYF. This sequence joins TRBV18 and TRBJ2-5, with 10 bases lining up with TRBD1. The CDR3 consists of 17 residues. The V gene's germline CDR1 is KGHSH and CDR2 LQKENI. The V segment lost 3 bases and the J segment 2 bases; nucleotides outside the gene matches: 9.